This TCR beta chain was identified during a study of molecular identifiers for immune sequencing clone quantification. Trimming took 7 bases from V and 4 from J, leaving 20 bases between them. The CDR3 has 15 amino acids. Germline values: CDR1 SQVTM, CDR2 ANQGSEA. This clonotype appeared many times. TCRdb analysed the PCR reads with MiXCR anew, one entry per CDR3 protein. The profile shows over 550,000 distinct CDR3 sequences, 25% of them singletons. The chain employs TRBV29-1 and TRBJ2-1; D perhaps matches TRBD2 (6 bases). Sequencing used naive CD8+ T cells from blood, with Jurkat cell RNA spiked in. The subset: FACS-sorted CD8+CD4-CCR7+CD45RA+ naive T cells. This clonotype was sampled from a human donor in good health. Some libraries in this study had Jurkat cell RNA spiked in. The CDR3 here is CSGSPGAGIYNEQFF. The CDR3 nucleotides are TGCAGCGGGAGCCCGGGTGCGGGGATATACAATGAGCAGTTCTTC.